These 19 T cell receptor beta chains originate from one sample sequenced in a study of T-cell memory formation after mild COVID-19 (dated by TCRdb to about 2021). Receptor amplification or capture employed 5' RACE. This sample was sequenced with an Illumina NovaSeq 6000. The public reads were reanalyzed by TCRdb: fastp trimming at Q25, MiXCR alignment, in-frame beta chains only. For every CDR3 protein sequence, its rows merge into one entry that carries the most common genes and DNA. The sample table lists approximately 560,000 distinct CDR3 sequences, roughly 17% of them with a count of one. The ten largest clones add up to 8.1% of the sample. The sample was PBMCs or a T cell subset sorted from them (not recorded which). These receptors came from an adult woman who had mild COVID-19 (a few samples of this study predate the infection). The sample titles of this study are shuffled in the database, so cell type and time point are left out; the donor was told from shared clones.

This clonotype was detected only a few times. The CDR3 here is CASDREQGYGYTF. In nucleotides, the CDR3 is TGTGCCAGTGACAGGGAGCAGGGCTATGGCTACACCTTC. This chain links TRBV6-1 with TRBJ1-2; TRBD1 matches 7 bases. The CDR3 consists of 13 residues. CDR1 and CDR2 from the germline V gene are MNHNS and SASEGT. V shed 9 bases, J shed 4 bases, and the junction held 8 bases outside the gene matches.

The chain is built from TRBV6-5 and TRBJ2-3; the match to TRBD1 covers 7 bases. CDR3 length: 16 amino acids. The germline gives CDR1 MNHEY, CDR2 SVGAGI. With 5 bases clipped from V and 5 bases from J, the junction kept 13 bases outside the gene matches. CDR3 amino acids: CASSLSWGQSLDTQYF. The CDR3, as DNA: TGTGCCAGCAGTCTAAGTTGGGGACAGAGCCTAGATACGCAGTATTTT.

V gene TRBV6-5 combines with J gene TRBJ1-2; possibly TRBD1 for D (5 bases). This CDR3 contains 14 residues. The germline CDR1 and CDR2 sequences are MNHEY and SVGAGI. V was clipped by 0 bases and J by 4 bases, with 9 bases between them. Written as DNA, the CDR3 is TGTGCCAGCAGTTACTCGGGGGTTCGCTATGGCTACACCTTC. It specifies CASSYSGVRYGYTF.

The chain has TRBV5-6 and TRBJ2-2; a possible D gene is TRBD1 (5 bases). V lost 4 bases, J lost 7 bases, and 14 bases lay in between. Germline V CDR1 and CDR2: SGHDT, YYEEEE. The CDR3 contains 14 residues. The CDR3 sequence is CASSPRTPYGELFF. The CDR3 nucleotides read TGTGCCAGCAGCCCCAGGACACCCTACGGGGAGCTGTTTTTT. Full variable domain (missing parts from reference TRBV5-6 and TRBJ2-2): DAGVTQSPTHLIKTRGQQVTLRCSPKSGHDTVSWYQQALGQGPQFIFQYYEEEERQRGNFPDRFSGHQFPNYSSELNVNALLLGDSALYLCASSPRTPYGELFFGEGSRLTVL.

This clonotype has only a few counts. V is TRBV15 and J is TRBJ2-5, with D unresolved. The CDR3 consists of 15 residues. Looked up from germline, CDR1 is LNHNV and CDR2 is YYDKDF (reference sequence). V was cut by 0 bases and J by 13 bases, with 21 bases left in between. In DNA form, the CDR3 reads TGTGCCACCAGCAGAGATCCGGCAGGCAAAAGCAAGAGGTACTTC. Translated: CATSRDPAGKSKRYF.

J is TRBJ2-1 and V is TRBV6-5; 8 nucleotides align to TRBD2. Germline CDR1 reads MNHEY; CDR2 reads SVGAGI. This CDR3 comprises 17 residues. J was trimmed by 7 bases and V by 4 bases; bases with no gene match: 15. In DNA form, the CDR3 reads TGTGCCAGCAGTTTCGTTAGCGGGGCCCCCCCCGGGAATGAGCAGTTCTTC. Translation gives CASSFVSGAPPGNEQFF.

The chain recombines TRBV2 with TRBJ1-5; tentatively, D is TRBD1 (6 bases). The V and J ends lost 3 bases and 4 bases respectively, with 13 bases between them. Germline CDR1 is SNHLY and CDR2 is FYNNEI. This CDR3 contains 15 residues. CDR3 region: CASSEAGARNQPQHF. The DNA of the CDR3 is TGTGCCAGCAGTGAGGCGGGGGCGCGTAATCAGCCCCAGCATTTT.

This clonotype was counted between two and nine times. The chain recombines TRBV12-3 or TRBV12-4 with TRBJ1-1, with D tentatively TRBD1 (6 bases). The CDR3 is 14 amino acids. V gave up 7 bases and J gave up 0 bases, with 12 bases separating them. CDR3 nucleotides: TGTGCCAGCATCAACACAGGGCTGAACACTGAAGCTTTCTTT. Translating it yields CASINTGLNTEAFF.

In nucleotides, the CDR3 is TGTGCCAGCATCCGCCCAAGCGATTACACTGAAGCTTTCTTT. The encoded protein is CASIRPSDYTEAFF. The chain combines TRBV6-2 or TRBV6-3 with TRBJ1-1, with D unresolved. Between the trimmed V and J ends, which lost 7 bases and 3 bases, there was a span of 15 bases. CDR3 size: 14 residues. Germline CDR1 MNHEY, CDR2 SVGEGT.

This clonotype was observed many times. CDR3 loop: CASSPSRVIRSYNEQFF. The CDR3 DNA reads as TGTGCCAGCAGCCCCAGTCGGGTCATACGCTCCTACAATGAGCAGTTCTTC. This chain connects TRBV7-9 to TRBJ2-1; D remains unclear. The CDR3 runs 17 residues. Trimming took off 5 bases at V and 0 bases at J, with 17 bases between the two ends. CDR1 SEHNR and CDR2 FQNEAQ come from the germline V gene (reference sequence).

The rearrangement uses TRBV2 and TRBJ1-2; D call uncertain. The V end was cut by 3 bases, the J end by 7 bases, with 12 bases between. The CDR3 spans 13 residues. The V gene's germline CDR1 is SNHLY and CDR2 FYNNEI. CDR3 loop: CASSDLPVSGYTF. The CDR3 coding sequence is TGTGCCAGCAGTGATCTTCCAGTCAGTGGCTACACCTTC.

This clonotype was found a few times. The J gene is TRBJ1-2, the V gene TRBV6-2 or TRBV6-3; perhaps TRBD1 as D (5 bases). In germline, CDR1 is MNHEY, CDR2 SVGEGT. The V end was cut by 4 bases, the J end by 4 bases, with 13 bases between. CDR3 length: 14 amino acids. The CDR3 region is CASSLHGQAYGYTF. The CDR3 DNA is TGTGCCAGCAGTTTACACGGACAAGCCTATGGCTACACCTTC.

The sample holds a few counts of this clonotype. The chain recombines TRBV7-8 with TRBJ2-1, with 8 bases fitting TRBD1. Germline CDR1 is SGHVS and CDR2 is FQNEAQ. J lost 9 bases, V lost 2 bases, and 6 bases had no gene match. This CDR3 has 14 amino acids. The chain's CDR3 is CASSLSRGRSEQFF. The CDR3 DNA sequence: TGTGCCAGCAGCTTATCCAGGGGGCGGAGTGAGCAGTTCTTC.

This clonotype came up a few times. The gene calls are TRBV5-1 and TRBJ2-2; D possibly corresponds to TRBD1 (5 bases). The germline gives CDR1 SGHRS, CDR2 YFSETQ. The CDR3 contains 14 residues. V was cut by 5 bases and J by 3 bases, with 11 bases left in between. CDR3 region: CASSGHGDTGELFF. CDR3 nucleotides: TGCGCCAGCAGTGGACACGGAGACACCGGGGAGCTGTTTTTT.

The chain is built from TRBV12-3 or TRBV12-4 and TRBJ1-1, with 8 nucleotides matching TRBD1. The CDR3 covers 12 residues. The V gene end was trimmed by 4 bases and the J gene end by 11 bases; junction bases not matched to a gene: 6. The DNA of the CDR3 is TGTGCCAGCAGTTCAGGACAGGGATCGGCTTTCTTT. This codes for CASSSGQGSAFF.

The rearrangement joins TRBV4-2 to TRBJ2-3; 9 bases line up with TRBD1. Germline V gene data show CDR1 as LGHNA and CDR2 as YNFKEQ. The CDR3 runs to 15 residues. V was pared by 4 bases and J by 5 bases, with 7 bases of the junction left unmatched. In nucleotides, the CDR3 is TGTGCCAGCAGCCGTGGACAGGGGCAGGGAGATACGCAGTATTTT. Protein: CASSRGQGQGDTQYF.

The J gene is TRBJ2-1, the V gene TRBV5-4; perhaps TRBD2 as D (5 bases). The V end was cut by 3 bases, the J end by 6 bases, with 19 bases between. This CDR3 is built from 16 residues. CDR1 and CDR2 from the germline V gene are SGHNT and YYREEE (reference sequence). The CDR3 coding sequence is TGTGCCAGCAGCTCGGACGAAGGACTGTTCGTCAATGAGCAGTTCTTC. It codes for CASSSDEGLFVNEQFF.

V gene TRBV6-1 combines with J gene TRBJ2-1, with 9 bases identical to TRBD1. CDR1 is MNHNS and CDR2 is SASEGT in the germline V gene. CDR3 length: 19 amino acids. Germline trimming cut 1 base from V and 3 bases from J; bases unmatched to any gene: 13. In DNA form, the CDR3 reads TGTGCCAGCAGTGAAGTGAACTACTCCGGGACAGGGTACTACAATGAGCAGTTCTTC. Encoded protein: CASSEVNYSGTGYYNEQFF.

This clonotype has more than one count but fewer than ten. The chain joins TRBV5-1 to TRBJ2-2, with D unresolved. Trimming took off 0 bases at V and 4 bases at J, with 13 bases between the two ends. There are 16 residues in the CDR3. CDR1 and CDR2 (germline): SGHRS, YFSETQ. This chain's CDR3 is CASSLGRLSGTGELFF. The CDR3 DNA reads as TGCGCCAGCAGCTTGGGCCGACTCTCGGGCACCGGGGAGCTGTTTTTT.